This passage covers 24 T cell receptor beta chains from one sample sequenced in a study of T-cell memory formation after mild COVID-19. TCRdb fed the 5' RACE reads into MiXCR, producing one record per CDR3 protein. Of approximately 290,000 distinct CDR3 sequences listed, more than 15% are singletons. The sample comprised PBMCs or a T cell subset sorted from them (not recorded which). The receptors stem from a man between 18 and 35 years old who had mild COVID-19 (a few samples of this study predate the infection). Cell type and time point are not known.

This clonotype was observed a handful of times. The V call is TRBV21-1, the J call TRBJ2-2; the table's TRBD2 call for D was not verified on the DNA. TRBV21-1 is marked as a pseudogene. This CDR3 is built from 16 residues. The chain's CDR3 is CASSKSERGNTGELFF. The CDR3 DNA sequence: TGTGCCAGCAGCAAATCCGAGCGGGGCAACACCGGGGAGCTGTTTTTT.

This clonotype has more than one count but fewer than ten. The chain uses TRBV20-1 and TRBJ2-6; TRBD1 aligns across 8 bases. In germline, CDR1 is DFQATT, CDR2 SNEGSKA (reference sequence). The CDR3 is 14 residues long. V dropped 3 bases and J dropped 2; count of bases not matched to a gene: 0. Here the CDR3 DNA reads TGCAGTGCTAGGACAGGGGCTGGGGCCAACGTCCTGACTTTC. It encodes CSARTGAGANVLTF.

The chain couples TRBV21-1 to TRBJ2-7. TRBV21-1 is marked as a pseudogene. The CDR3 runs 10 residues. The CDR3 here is CASIGYEQYV. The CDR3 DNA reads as TGTGCCAGCATAGGCTACGAGCAGTACGTC.

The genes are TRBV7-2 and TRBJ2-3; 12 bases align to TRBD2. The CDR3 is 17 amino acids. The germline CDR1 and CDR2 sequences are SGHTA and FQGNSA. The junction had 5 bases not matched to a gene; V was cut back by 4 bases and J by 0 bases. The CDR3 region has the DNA TGTGCCAGCAGCTACAGGACTAGCGGGGTTAGCACAGATACGCAGTATTTT. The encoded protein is CASSYRTSGVSTDTQYF.

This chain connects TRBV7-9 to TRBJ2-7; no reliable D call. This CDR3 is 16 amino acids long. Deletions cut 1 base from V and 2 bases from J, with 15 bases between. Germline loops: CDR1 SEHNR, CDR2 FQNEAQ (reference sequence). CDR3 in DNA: TGTGCCAGCAGCTTAGGAGCTGCAGGTCTAGCCTACGAGCAGTACGTC. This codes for CASSLGAAGLAYEQYV.

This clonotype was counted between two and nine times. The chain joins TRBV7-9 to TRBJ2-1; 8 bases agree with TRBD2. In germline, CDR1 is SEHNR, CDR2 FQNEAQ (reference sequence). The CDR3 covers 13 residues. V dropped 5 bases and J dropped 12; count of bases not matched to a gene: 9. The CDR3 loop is CASSLTAGGGQFF. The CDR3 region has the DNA TGTGCCAGCAGCCTTACCGCGGGGGGCGGGCAGTTCTTC.

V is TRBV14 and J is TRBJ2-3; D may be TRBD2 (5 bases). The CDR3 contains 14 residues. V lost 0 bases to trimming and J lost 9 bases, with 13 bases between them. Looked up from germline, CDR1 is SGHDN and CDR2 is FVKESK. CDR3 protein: CASSQEIVTGTQYF. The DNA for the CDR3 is TGTGCCAGCAGCCAAGAGATAGTCACGGGGACGCAGTATTTT.

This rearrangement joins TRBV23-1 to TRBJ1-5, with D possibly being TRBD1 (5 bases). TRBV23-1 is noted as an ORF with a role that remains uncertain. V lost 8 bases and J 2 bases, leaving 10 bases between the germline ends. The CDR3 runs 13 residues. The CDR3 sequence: CASGGEGNQPQHF. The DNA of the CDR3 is TGCGCCAGCGGGGGGGAAGGCAATCAGCCCCAGCATTTT.

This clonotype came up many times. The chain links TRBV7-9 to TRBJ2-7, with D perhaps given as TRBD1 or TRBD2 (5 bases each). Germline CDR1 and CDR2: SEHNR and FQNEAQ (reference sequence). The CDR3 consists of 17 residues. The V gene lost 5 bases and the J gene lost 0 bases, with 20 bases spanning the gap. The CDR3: CASSLEGAREFSYEQYF. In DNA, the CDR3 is TGTGCCAGCAGCCTAGAAGGGGCGAGGGAATTCTCCTACGAGCAGTACTTC.

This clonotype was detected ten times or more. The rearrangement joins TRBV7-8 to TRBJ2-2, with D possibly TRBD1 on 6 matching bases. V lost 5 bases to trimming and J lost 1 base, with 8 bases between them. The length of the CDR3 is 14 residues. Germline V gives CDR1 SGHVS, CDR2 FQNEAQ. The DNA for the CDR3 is TGTGCCAGCAGCAGACAGGTGAACACCGGGGAGCTGTTTTTT. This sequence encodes CASSRQVNTGELFF.

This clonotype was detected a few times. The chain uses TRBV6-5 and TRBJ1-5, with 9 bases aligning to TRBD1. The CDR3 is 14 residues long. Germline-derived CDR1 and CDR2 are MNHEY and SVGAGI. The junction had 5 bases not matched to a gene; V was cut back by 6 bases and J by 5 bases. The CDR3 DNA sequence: TGTGCCAGCAGCTTACAGGGGGCCCATCAGCCCCAGCATTTT. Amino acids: CASSLQGAHQPQHF.

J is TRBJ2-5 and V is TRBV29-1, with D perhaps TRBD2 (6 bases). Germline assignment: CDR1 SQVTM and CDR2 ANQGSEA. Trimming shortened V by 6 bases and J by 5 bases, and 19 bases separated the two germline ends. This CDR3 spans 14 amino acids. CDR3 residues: CSVDKTGGWETQYF. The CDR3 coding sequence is TGCAGCGTGGATAAGACCGGGGGTTGGGAGACCCAGTACTTC. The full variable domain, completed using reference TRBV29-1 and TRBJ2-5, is SAVISQKPSRDICQRGTSLTIQCQVDSQVTMMFWYRQQPGQSLTLIATANQGSEATYESGFVIDKFPISRPNLTFSTLTVSNMSPEDSSIYLCSVDKTGGWETQYFGPGTRLLVL.

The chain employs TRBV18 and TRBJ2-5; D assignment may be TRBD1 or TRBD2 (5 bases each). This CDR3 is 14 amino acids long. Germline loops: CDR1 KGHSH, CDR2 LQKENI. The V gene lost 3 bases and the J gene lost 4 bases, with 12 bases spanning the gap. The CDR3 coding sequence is TGTGCCAGCTCACCGCAGTGGGGGAGAGAGACCCAGTACTTC. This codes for CASSPQWGRETQYF.

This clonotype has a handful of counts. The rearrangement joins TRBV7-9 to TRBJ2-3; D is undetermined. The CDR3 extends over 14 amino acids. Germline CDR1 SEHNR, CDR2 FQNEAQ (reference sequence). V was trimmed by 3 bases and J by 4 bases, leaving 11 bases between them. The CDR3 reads CASSLGLDPDTQYF. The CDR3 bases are TGTGCCAGCAGCTTGGGTCTAGATCCAGATACGCAGTATTTT.

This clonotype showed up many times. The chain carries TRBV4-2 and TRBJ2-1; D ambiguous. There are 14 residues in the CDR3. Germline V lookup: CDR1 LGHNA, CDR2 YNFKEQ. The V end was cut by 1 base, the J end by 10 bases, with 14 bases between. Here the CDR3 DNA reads TGTGCCAGCAGCCAAGGTTCATCAGAATCGGAGCAGTTCTTC. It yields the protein CASSQGSSESEQFF.

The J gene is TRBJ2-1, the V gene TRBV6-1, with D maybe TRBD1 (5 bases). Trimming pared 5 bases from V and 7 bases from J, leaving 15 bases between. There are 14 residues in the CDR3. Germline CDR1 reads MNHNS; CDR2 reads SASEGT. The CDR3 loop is CASSSDSRGNEQFF. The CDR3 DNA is TGTGCCAGCAGTTCAGACAGTAGAGGAAATGAGCAGTTCTTC.

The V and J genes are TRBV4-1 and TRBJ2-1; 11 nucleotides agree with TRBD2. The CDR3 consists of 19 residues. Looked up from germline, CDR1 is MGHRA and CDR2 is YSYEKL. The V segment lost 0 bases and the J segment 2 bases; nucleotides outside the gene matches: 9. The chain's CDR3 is CASSQDLLAGGSPYNEQFF. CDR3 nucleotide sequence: TGCGCCAGCAGCCAAGATTTGCTAGCGGGGGGCAGCCCCTACAATGAGCAGTTCTTC.

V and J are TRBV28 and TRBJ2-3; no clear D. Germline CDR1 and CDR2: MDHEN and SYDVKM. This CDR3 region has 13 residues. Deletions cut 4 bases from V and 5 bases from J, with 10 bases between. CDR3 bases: TGTGCCAGCAGTTCCTTTGTGGGAGATACGCAGTATTTT. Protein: CASSSFVGDTQYF.

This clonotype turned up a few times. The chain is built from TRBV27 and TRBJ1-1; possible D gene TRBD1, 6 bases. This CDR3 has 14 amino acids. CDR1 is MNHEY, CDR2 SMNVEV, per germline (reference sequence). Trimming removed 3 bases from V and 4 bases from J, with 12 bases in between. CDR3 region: CASSFRQGGTEAFF. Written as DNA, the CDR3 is TGTGCCAGCAGTTTTCGCCAAGGGGGCACTGAAGCTTTCTTT.

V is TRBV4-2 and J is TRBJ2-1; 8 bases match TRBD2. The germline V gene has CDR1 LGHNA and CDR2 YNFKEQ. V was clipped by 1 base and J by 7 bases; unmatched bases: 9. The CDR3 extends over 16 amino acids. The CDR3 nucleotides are TGTGCCAGCAGCCAAGGGACGGGACTAGGGGGGAATGAGCAGTTCTTC. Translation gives CASSQGTGLGGNEQFF.

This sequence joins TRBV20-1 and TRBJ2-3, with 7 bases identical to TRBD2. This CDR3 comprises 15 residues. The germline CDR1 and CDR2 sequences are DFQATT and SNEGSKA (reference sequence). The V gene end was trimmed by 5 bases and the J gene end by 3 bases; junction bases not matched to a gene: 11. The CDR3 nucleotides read TGCAGTGCTCCCTTTTGGGGGGGAGGGACAGATACGCAGTATTTT. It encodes CSAPFWGGGTDTQYF.

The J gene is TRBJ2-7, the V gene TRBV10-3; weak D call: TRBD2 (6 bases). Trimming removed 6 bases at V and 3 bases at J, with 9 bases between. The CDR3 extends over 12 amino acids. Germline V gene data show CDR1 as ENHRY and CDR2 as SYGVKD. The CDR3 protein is CAIRREDYEQYF. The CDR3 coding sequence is TGTGCCATCAGGAGGGAGGACTACGAGCAGTACTTC.

As DNA, the CDR3 is TGTGCCAGCAGCTCTTATGGGGGCAATGAGCAGTTCTTC. Protein sequence: CASSSYGGNEQFF. This chain uses TRBV11-3 with TRBJ2-1, with D possibly called TRBD1 or TRBD2 (5 bases each). The V end was cut by 4 bases, the J end by 6 bases, with 10 bases between. The germline CDR1 and CDR2 sequences are SGHNT and YENEEA. This CDR3 spans 13 amino acids.

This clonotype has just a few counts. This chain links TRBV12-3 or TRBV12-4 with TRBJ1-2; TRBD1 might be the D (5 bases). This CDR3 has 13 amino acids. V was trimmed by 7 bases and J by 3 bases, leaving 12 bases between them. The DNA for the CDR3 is TGTGCCAGCAACGAGGACATAGACTATGGCTACACCTTC. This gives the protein CASNEDIDYGYTF.